This T cell receptor beta chain was found in a study of OX40 agonist ivuxolimab in advanced cancers. Germline CDR1 is SGDLS and CDR2 is YYNGEE. The CDR3 loop spans 15 amino acids. V shed 3 bases and J 5 bases; nucleotides not matched to a gene: 5. Only in-frame clones appear in the TCRdb table, and some are missing; sequencing was by immunoSEQ multiplex PCR. Of roughly 70,000 clones in the sample, roughly 87% were seen once. The sample in question was CD4+ or CD8+ T cells sorted from blood, obtained in a trial of the OX40 agonist ivuxolimab. V and J are TRBV9 and TRBJ2-2; 9 bases line up with TRBD1. This TCR came from an adult with an advanced solid tumor such as melanoma, head and neck, liver or kidney cancer. CDR3 amino acids: CASSAWTGVTGELFF. CDR3 nucleotide sequence: TGTGCCAGCAGCGCGTGGACAGGGGTAACCGGGGAGCTGTTTTTT.